A selection of T cell receptor beta chains follows, all from one sample in a study of vaccination and CD4 T cells after COVID-19. TCRdb reprocessed the PCR reads via MiXCR and lists one record per CDR3 protein. The sample includes more than 15,000 distinct CDR3 sequences, approximately 50% of them seen just once. These receptors lack a known antigen. The sequencing used CD4+ T cells from blood, cultured in vitro, collected before SARS-CoV-2 vaccination. These receptors were obtained from a human donor who received a COVID-19 vaccine. CDR3s include the opening cysteine and the closing phenylalanine or tryptophan. Fields, in order: CDR3 protein, CDR3 DNA, clone size, J gene, D gene, V gene. A D gene is named only where the DNA matches it firmly. Expanded clones get a size class; other rows say once, few or many, or leave the size out.

CDR3aa: CASSLADGTSGTSNTGELFF
CDR3nt: TGTGCCAGCAGCTTAGCTGACGGGACTAGCGGAACATCGAACACCGGGGAGCTGTTTTTT
abundance: NA
j_gene: TRBJ2-2
d_gene: TRBD2
v_gene: TRBV7-6

CDR3aa: CASSVEVNTGELFF
CDR3nt: TGTGCCAGCAGTGTGGAGGTGAACACCGGGGAGCTGTTTTTT
abundance: NA
j_gene: TRBJ2-2
d_gene: NA
v_gene: TRBV25-1

CDR3aa: CAWGPRKGYQETQYF
CDR3nt: TGTGCCTGGGGCCCAAGGAAGGGGTACCAAGAGACCCAGTACTTC
abundance: NA
j_gene: TRBJ2-5
d_gene: NA
v_gene: TRBV30

CDR3aa: CSVERTGDRSTDTQYF
CDR3nt: TGCAGCGTTGAAAGGACAGGGGATAGGAGCACAGATACGCAGTATTTT
abundance: NA
j_gene: TRBJ2-3
d_gene: TRBD1
v_gene: TRBV29-1

CDR3aa: CAWRGGANEKLFF
CDR3nt: TGTGCCTGGAGAGGGGGGGCAAATGAAAAACTGTTTTTT
abundance: NA
j_gene: TRBJ1-4
d_gene: NA
v_gene: TRBV30

CDR3aa: CSARERNRVTGEQYF
CDR3nt: TGCAGTGCTAGAGAGCGGAACAGGGTTACGGGCGAGCAGTACTTC
abundance: NA
j_gene: TRBJ2-7
d_gene: NA
v_gene: TRBV20-1

CDR3aa: CASSYADRGVYEQYF
CDR3nt: TGTGCCAGCAGTTACGCGGACAGGGGAGTCTACGAGCAGTACTTC
abundance: few
j_gene: TRBJ2-7
d_gene: TRBD1
v_gene: TRBV6-5

CDR3aa: CASSIDYRGYEQYF
CDR3nt: TGTGCCAGTAGCATAGATTACAGGGGTTACGAGCAGTACTTC
abundance: NA
j_gene: TRBJ2-7
d_gene: TRBD1
v_gene: TRBV19

CDR3aa: CASSVGQSYEQYF
CDR3nt: TGTGCCAGCAGTGTGGGACAATCCTACGAGCAGTACTTC
abundance: few
j_gene: TRBJ2-7
d_gene: NA
v_gene: TRBV6-1

CDR3aa: CASSLVGQGAWETQYF
CDR3nt: TGCGCCAGCAGCTTGGTCGGCCAGGGGGCATGGGAGACCCAGTACTTC
abundance: few
j_gene: TRBJ2-5
d_gene: TRBD1
v_gene: TRBV5-1

CDR3aa: CAISIWDRENSNQPQHF
CDR3nt: TGTGCCATCAGTATATGGGACAGGGAAAATAGCAATCAGCCCCAGCATTTT
abundance: NA
j_gene: TRBJ1-5
d_gene: TRBD1
v_gene: TRBV10-3

CDR3aa: CAISETRANTGELFF
CDR3nt: TGTGCCATCAGTGAAACCAGGGCGAACACCGGGGAGCTGTTTTTT
abundance: NA
j_gene: TRBJ2-2
d_gene: NA
v_gene: TRBV10-3

CDR3aa: CASRPRGYDEQYF
CDR3nt: TGTGCCAGCCGCCCCAGGGGCTACGACGAGCAGTACTTC
abundance: NA
j_gene: TRBJ2-7
d_gene: NA
v_gene: TRBV19

CDR3aa: CASSVEQAGEAFF
CDR3nt: TGTGCCAGCAGCGTAGAACAGGCGGGTGAAGCTTTCTTT
abundance: NA
j_gene: TRBJ1-1
d_gene: NA
v_gene: TRBV9

CDR3aa: CASSVGTGYSGTGELFF
CDR3nt: TGTGCCAGCAGCGTGGGGACAGGCTATTCTGGGACCGGGGAGCTGTTTTTT
abundance: NA
j_gene: TRBJ2-2
d_gene: TRBD1
v_gene: TRBV7-2

CDR3aa: CASSATGANEKLFF
CDR3nt: TGTGCCAGCAGCGCGACAGGAGCTAATGAAAAACTGTTTTTT
abundance: NA
j_gene: TRBJ1-4
d_gene: NA
v_gene: TRBV6-1

CDR3aa: CASSEYRGQAYNEQFF
CDR3nt: TGTGCCAGCAGTGAATATCGCGGACAGGCCTACAATGAGCAGTTCTTC
abundance: few
j_gene: TRBJ2-1
d_gene: TRBD1
v_gene: TRBV25-1

CDR3aa: CASSYFIRDEQFF
CDR3nt: TGTGCCAGCAGTTATTTCATTAGGGATGAGCAGTTCTTC
abundance: NA
j_gene: TRBJ2-1
d_gene: NA
v_gene: TRBV6-5

CDR3aa: CSVGGVNTEAFF
CDR3nt: TGCAGCGTCGGTGGGGTGAACACTGAAGCTTTCTTT
abundance: once
j_gene: TRBJ1-1
d_gene: NA
v_gene: TRBV29-1

CDR3aa: CSAGDPTVGQYF
CDR3nt: TGCAGTGCTGGAGATCCGACAGTTGGGCAGTATTTT
abundance: NA
j_gene: TRBJ2-3
d_gene: NA
v_gene: TRBV20-1

CDR3aa: CSAPSGGAGEQFF
CDR3nt: TGCAGTGCTCCGAGCGGGGGGGCCGGTGAGCAGTTCTTC
abundance: NA
j_gene: TRBJ2-1
d_gene: TRBD2
v_gene: TRBV20-1

CDR3aa: CASIQNTEAFF
CDR3nt: TGTGCCAGCATTCAGAACACTGAAGCTTTCTTT
abundance: NA
j_gene: TRBJ1-1
d_gene: NA
v_gene: TRBV6-1

CDR3aa: CASSLGVRPPYEQYF
CDR3nt: TGTGCCAGCAGCTTAGGCGTACGGCCGCCCTACGAGCAGTACTTC
abundance: few
j_gene: TRBJ2-7
d_gene: NA
v_gene: TRBV7-8

CDR3aa: CAWSVTQNTEAFF
CDR3nt: TGTGCCTGGAGTGTGACTCAGAACACTGAAGCTTTCTTT
abundance: NA
j_gene: TRBJ1-1
d_gene: NA
v_gene: TRBV30

CDR3aa: CALMAWTDEQYF
CDR3nt: TGTGCCTTGATGGCCTGGACCGACGAGCAGTACTTC
abundance: NA
j_gene: TRBJ2-7
d_gene: NA
v_gene: TRBV30

CDR3aa: CASSLDQAGGQETQYF
CDR3nt: TGTGCCAGCAGCTTAGATCAGGCAGGGGGCCAAGAGACCCAGTACTTC
abundance: once
j_gene: TRBJ2-5
d_gene: TRBD1
v_gene: TRBV11-2

CDR3aa: CAISEGGAGKLFF
CDR3nt: TGTGCCATCAGTGAGGGGGGGGCCGGGAAGCTGTTTTTT
abundance: few
j_gene: TRBJ2-2
d_gene: NA
v_gene: TRBV10-3

CDR3aa: CASSLAGANVLTF
CDR3nt: TGTGCCAGCAGCTTAGCTGGGGCCAACGTCCTGACTTTC
abundance: once
j_gene: TRBJ2-6
d_gene: NA
v_gene: TRBV7-8

CDR3aa: CASRNTEAFF
CDR3nt: TGTGCCAGTAGAAACACTGAAGCTTTCTTT
abundance: NA
j_gene: TRBJ1-1
d_gene: NA
v_gene: TRBV19

CDR3aa: CASNSIAGAQETQYF
CDR3nt: TGTGCCAGCAATTCTATAGCGGGGGCACAAGAGACCCAGTACTTC
abundance: NA
j_gene: TRBJ2-5
d_gene: TRBD2
v_gene: TRBV2

CDR3aa: CASSYSLDYPETQYF
CDR3nt: TGTGCCAGCAGTTACTCCCTGGACTATCCAGAGACCCAGTACTTC
abundance: few
j_gene: TRBJ2-5
d_gene: NA
v_gene: TRBV6-5

CDR3aa: CASSQTDTQYF
CDR3nt: TGTGCCAGCAGCCAAACAGATACGCAGTATTTT
abundance: NA
j_gene: TRBJ2-3
d_gene: NA
v_gene: TRBV7-9

CDR3aa: CASSIRRGATNTEAFF
CDR3nt: TGTGCCAGTAGTATAAGGAGGGGGGCTACGAACACTGAAGCTTTCTTT
abundance: few
j_gene: TRBJ1-1
d_gene: NA
v_gene: TRBV19

CDR3aa: CASSPWKVGETQYF
CDR3nt: TGTGCCAGCTCACCATGGAAGGTGGGGGAGACCCAGTACTTC
abundance: few
j_gene: TRBJ2-5
d_gene: NA
v_gene: TRBV18

CDR3aa: CATLSRSVHYNEQFF
CDR3nt: TGCGCCACCTTAAGCCGGTCAGTACATTACAATGAGCAGTTCTTC
abundance: NA
j_gene: TRBJ2-1
d_gene: NA
v_gene: TRBV10-1

CDR3aa: CASSPGDTKAGYTF
CDR3nt: TGTGCCAGCAGCCCCGGGGACACCAAGGCTGGCTACACCTTC
abundance: once
j_gene: TRBJ1-2
d_gene: NA
v_gene: TRBV9

CDR3aa: CASSEAGSFYEQYF
CDR3nt: TGTGCCAGCAGTGAAGCGGGTTCTTTCTACGAGCAGTACTTC
abundance: few
j_gene: TRBJ2-7
d_gene: NA
v_gene: TRBV6-1

CDR3aa: CASSIGVGQDYNEQFF
CDR3nt: TGTGCCAGTAGTATCGGGGTTGGGCAAGACTACAATGAGCAGTTCTTC
abundance: few
j_gene: TRBJ2-1
d_gene: NA
v_gene: TRBV19

CDR3aa: CASKQRGGRETQYF
CDR3nt: TGTGCCAGTAAACAGCGGGGGGGCCGAGAGACCCAGTACTTC
abundance: NA
j_gene: TRBJ2-5
d_gene: TRBD2
v_gene: TRBV19

CDR3aa: CSARDPQFYNSPLHF
CDR3nt: TGCAGTGCTAGAGATCCGCAATTCTATAATTCACCCCTCCACTTT
abundance: NA
j_gene: TRBJ1-6
d_gene: NA
v_gene: TRBV20-1

CDR3aa: CASSLDASYEQYF
CDR3nt: TGTGCCAGCAGCCTGGATGCATCCTACGAGCAGTACTTC
abundance: NA
j_gene: TRBJ2-7
d_gene: NA
v_gene: TRBV5-4

CDR3aa: CASSTGQRNQPQHF
CDR3nt: TGTGCCAGTAGTACGGGACAGAGGAATCAGCCCCAGCATTTT
abundance: NA
j_gene: TRBJ1-5
d_gene: TRBD1
v_gene: TRBV19

CDR3aa: CSASVNTEAFF
CDR3nt: TGCAGTGCTAGTGTGAACACTGAAGCTTTCTTT
abundance: NA
j_gene: TRBJ1-1
d_gene: NA
v_gene: TRBV20-1

CDR3aa: CASSSTGDYGYTF
CDR3nt: TGTGCCAGCAGTTCAACAGGGGACTATGGCTACACCTTC
abundance: NA
j_gene: TRBJ1-2
d_gene: TRBD1
v_gene: TRBV6-5

CDR3aa: CAWSVVSYEQYF
CDR3nt: TGTGCCTGGAGTGTGGTTTCCTACGAGCAGTACTTC
abundance: NA
j_gene: TRBJ2-7
d_gene: NA
v_gene: TRBV30

CDR3aa: CASSPRRGGEADTQYF
CDR3nt: TGCGCCAGCAGCCCGAGACGCGGGGGGGAGGCAGATACGCAGTATTTT
abundance: few
j_gene: TRBJ2-3
d_gene: TRBD2
v_gene: TRBV5-1

CDR3aa: CSARPSGEPGETQYF
CDR3nt: TGCAGTGCTAGGCCTAGCGGGGAACCAGGAGAGACCCAGTACTTC
abundance: few
j_gene: TRBJ2-5
d_gene: TRBD2
v_gene: TRBV20-1

CDR3aa: CASSIQDSGNTIYF
CDR3nt: TGTGCCAGCAGCATACAAGACTCTGGAAACACCATATATTTT
abundance: few
j_gene: TRBJ1-3
d_gene: NA
v_gene: TRBV7-2

CDR3aa: CASSLFTGGDSPLHF
CDR3nt: TGTGCCAGCAGCTTATTCACGGGAGGAGATTCACCCCTCCACTTT
abundance: NA
j_gene: TRBJ1-6
d_gene: NA
v_gene: TRBV7-9

CDR3aa: CASSQSDTVNTEAFF
CDR3nt: TGCGCCAGCAGTCAATCGGACACTGTGAACACTGAAGCTTTCTTT
abundance: NA
j_gene: TRBJ1-1
d_gene: NA
v_gene: TRBV23-1

CDR3aa: CASSLVRGTMNTEAFF
CDR3nt: TGTGCCAGCAGCTTAGTCAGGGGAACTATGAACACTGAAGCTTTCTTT
abundance: NA
j_gene: TRBJ1-1
d_gene: NA
v_gene: TRBV11-3

CDR3aa: CSARVSGGPSNEQFF
CDR3nt: TGCAGTGCTAGAGTTAGCGGGGGGCCCTCAAATGAGCAGTTCTTC
abundance: NA
j_gene: TRBJ2-1
d_gene: TRBD2
v_gene: TRBV20-1

CDR3aa: CSASYSNEQFF
CDR3nt: TGCAGTGCTAGTTACAGCAATGAGCAGTTCTTC
abundance: NA
j_gene: TRBJ2-1
d_gene: NA
v_gene: TRBV20-1

CDR3aa: CASSHYRIDYGYTF
CDR3nt: TGTGCCAGCAGTCATTACAGGATTGACTATGGCTACACCTTC
abundance: NA
j_gene: TRBJ1-2
d_gene: NA
v_gene: TRBV6-1